These T cell receptor beta chains were read from a single sample in a study of cytomegalovirus exposure and HLA in healthy donors. Repertoires were generated with immunoSEQ multiplex PCR, while TCRdb's copy carries only in-frame clones and drops some. The sample contains roughly 180,000 clones, roughly 10% of which appear only once. Sequencing was done on a sample of PBMCs. The receptors come from a woman aged 25-40 years in good health and CMV-seropositive. Each CDR3 is given with its conserved first and last residue. A D gene is named only where the DNA matches it firmly. Size is stated for part of the rows, as once, few or many counts, or as a class when the clone is expanded.

>TRBJ2-1|TRBV11-3|TRBD1|NA
CASSLGGTGAYNEQFF
TGTGCCAGCAGCTTAGGAGGGACAGGGGCTTACAATGAGCAGTTCTTC
>TRBJ1-2|TRBV11-2|TRBD1|few
CASSRFGTGREKFEGYTF
TGTGCCAGCAGCCGCTTCGGGACAGGGAGAGAGAAGTTCGAGGGCTACACCTTC
>TRBJ2-7|TRBV2|NA|NA
CASSVERNYEQYF
TGTGCCAGCAGTGTGGAGCGGAACTACGAGCAGTACTTC
>TRBJ2-3|TRBV9|TRBD2|NA
CASTEGSGIYTDTQYF
TGTGCCAGCACCGAAGGAAGCGGGATATACACAGATACGCAGTATTTT
>TRBJ2-3|TRBV7-9|TRBD1|NA
CASSPKTGTDTQYF
TGTGCCAGCAGCCCAAAGACAGGGACAGATACGCAGTATTTT
>TRBJ2-1|TRBV11-3|NA|few
CASSHRRWFF
TGTGCCAGCAGCCACAGACGATGGTTCTTC
>TRBJ2-7|TRBV19|TRBD2|NA
CASSGAGGSTYEQYF
TGTGCCAGTAGTGGAGCGGGAGGTTCCACGTACGAGCAGTACTTC
>TRBJ1-2|TRBV2|NA|NA
CASSPDMGSYGYTF
TGTGCCAGCTCCCCCGACATGGGTTCTTATGGCTACACCTTC
>TRBJ1-2|TRBV9|NA|NA
CASSAGRERDYGYTF
TGTGCCAGCAGCGCCGGACGGGAGCGGGACTATGGCTACACCTTC
>TRBJ2-1|TRBV18|NA|few
CASSPGEEQFF
TGTGCCAGCTCACCCGGGGAGGAGCAGTTCTTC
>TRBJ2-7|TRBV29-1|NA|NA
CSARRELGGREQYF
TGCAGCGCACGAAGGGAATTGGGGGGAAGGGAGCAGTACTTC
>TRBJ2-4|TRBV5-5|NA|NA
CASSLGGIPKNIQYF
TGTGCCAGCAGCTTGGGGGGCATACCCAAAAACATTCAGTACTTC
>TRBJ1-5|TRBV7-8|NA|NA
CASSLSGGQALRQPQHF
TGTGCCAGCAGCTTATCGGGGGGGCAGGCCCTTCGGCAGCCCCAGCATTTT
>TRBJ2-1|TRBV25-1|TRBD1|NA
CASGPGQGRNEQFF
TGTGCCAGCGGACCGGGACAGGGGCGAAATGAGCAGTTCTTC
>TRBJ2-7|TRBV6-5|TRBD2|NA
CASSYVAGGPYEQYF
TGTGCCAGCAGTTACGTGGCGGGAGGGCCCTACGAGCAGTACTTC
>TRBJ1-4|TRBV5-5|TRBD1|NA
CASSRTGQDEKLFF
TGTGCCAGCAGTCGGACAGGGCAGGATGAAAAACTGTTTTTT
>TRBJ2-7|TRBV5-4|NA|NA
CASSLEGHDVYEQYF
TGTGCCAGCAGCTTGGAGGGACATGATGTCTACGAGCAGTACTTC
>TRBJ2-1|TRBV7-2|TRBD1|NA
CASSLDRLGNEQFF
TGTGCCAGCAGCTTGGACAGGTTGGGCAATGAGCAGTTCTTC